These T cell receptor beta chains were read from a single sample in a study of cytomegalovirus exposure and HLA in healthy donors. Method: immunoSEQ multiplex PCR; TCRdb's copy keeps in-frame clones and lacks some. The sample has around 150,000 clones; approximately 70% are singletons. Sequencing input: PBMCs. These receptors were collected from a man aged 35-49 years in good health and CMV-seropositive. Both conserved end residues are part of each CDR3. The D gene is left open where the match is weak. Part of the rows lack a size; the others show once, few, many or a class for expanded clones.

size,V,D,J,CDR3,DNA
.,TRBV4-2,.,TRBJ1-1,CASSTQQGGGTEAFF,TGTGCCAGCAGCACCCAACAAGGGGGGGGAACTGAAGCTTTCTTT
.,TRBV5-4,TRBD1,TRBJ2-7,CASSPRGQGRHEQYF,TGTGCCAGCAGCCCCCGCGGACAGGGAAGACACGAGCAGTACTTC
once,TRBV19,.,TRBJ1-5,CASSISHRSNQPQHF,TGTGCCAGTAGTATATCCCACAGAAGCAATCAGCCCCAGCATTTT
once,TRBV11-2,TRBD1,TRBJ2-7,CASSHWDSYEQYF,TGTGCCAGCAGCCATTGGGACAGCTACGAGCAGTACTTC
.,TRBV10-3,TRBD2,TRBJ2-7,CAISESPSGGYEQYF,TGTGCCATCAGTGAGTCCCCCAGCGGGGGCTACGAGCAGTACTTC
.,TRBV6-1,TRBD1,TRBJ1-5,CASSLQRDRYRPQHF,TGTGCCAGCAGCCTTCAAAGGGACAGATACCGGCCCCAGCATTTT
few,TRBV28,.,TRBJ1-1,CASSPTDGVNTEAFF,TGTGCCAGCAGTCCGACGGACGGGGTTAATACTGAAGCTTTCTTT
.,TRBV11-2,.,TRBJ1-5,CASSLDWGLPNQPQHF,TGTGCCAGCAGCTTAGATTGGGGCCTACCAAATCAGCCCCAGCATTTT
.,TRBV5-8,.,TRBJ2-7,CASSQYYEQYF,TGTGCCAGCAGCCAGTACTACGAGCAGTACTTC
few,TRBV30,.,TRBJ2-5,CAWSWKGGTQYF,TGTGCCTGGAGTTGGAAGGGAGGGACCCAGTACTTC
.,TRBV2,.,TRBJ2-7,CASSEWHAPYEQYF,TGTGCCAGCAGTGAATGGCACGCACCCTACGAGCAGTACTTC
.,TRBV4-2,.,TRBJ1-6,CASSQDGGTGSPLHF,TGTGCCAGCAGCCAAGATGGGGGAACAGGGTCACCCCTCCACTTT
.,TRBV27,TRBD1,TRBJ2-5,CASSFSTGVLREQYF,TGTGCCAGCAGTTTCTCGACAGGGGTTTTGAGAGAGCAGTACTTC
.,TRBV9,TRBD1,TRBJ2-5,CASSVAVQGKKETQYF,TGTGCCAGCAGCGTAGCTGTACAGGGGAAAAAAGAGACCCAGTACTTC
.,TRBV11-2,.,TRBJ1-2,CASSLAVHRNYGYTF,TGTGCCAGCAGCTTAGCGGTTCACAGGAACTATGGCTACACCTTC
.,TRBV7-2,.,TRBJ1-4,CASRDSFATNEKLFF,TGTGCCAGCAGGGACAGCTTCGCAACTAATGAAAAACTGTTTTTT
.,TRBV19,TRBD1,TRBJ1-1,CASSISATGGGTEAFF,TGTGCCAGTAGTATCAGTGCGACAGGGGGCGGCACTGAAGCTTTCTTT
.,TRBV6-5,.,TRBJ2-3,CASSYSNGEDTQYF,TGTGCCAGCAGTTACTCTAACGGAGAGGATACGCAGTATTTT
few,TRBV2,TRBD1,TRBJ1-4,CASTPGTVNEKLFF,TGTGCCAGCACCCCCGGGACAGTGAATGAAAAACTGTTTTTT
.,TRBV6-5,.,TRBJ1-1,CASRGQSGAFF,TGTGCCAGCAGAGGACAGTCGGGAGCTTTCTTT
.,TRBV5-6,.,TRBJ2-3,CASSNLQDTQYF,TGTGCCAGCAGCAATTTACAGGATACGCAGTATTTT
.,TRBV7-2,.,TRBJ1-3,CASSSERNTIYF,TGTGCCAGCAGCTCTGAGAGAAACACCATATATTTT
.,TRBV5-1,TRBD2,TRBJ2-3,CASSLDPQGSGGASDTQYF,TGCGCCAGCAGCTTGGACCCCCAGGGGAGCGGGGGGGCGTCAGATACGCAGTATTTT
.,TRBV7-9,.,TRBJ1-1,CASSLGLTEAFF,TGTGCCAGCAGCTTGGGCCTAACTGAAGCTTTCTTT
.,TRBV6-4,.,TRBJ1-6,CASSVRSGNSPLHF,TGTGCCAGCAGTGTCAGGAGCGGGAATTCACCCCTCCACTTT
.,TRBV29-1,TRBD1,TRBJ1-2,CSVHPTGEDIGYTF,TGCAGCGTCCACCCGACAGGGGAAGATATTGGCTACACCTTC
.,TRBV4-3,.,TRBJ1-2,CASSQVSYGDYGYTF,TGCGCCAGCAGCCAGGTGTCATACGGGGACTATGGCTACACCTTC
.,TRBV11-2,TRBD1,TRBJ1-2,CASSATGGKGYTF,TGTGCCAGCAGCGCTACAGGGGGTAAAGGCTACACCTTC
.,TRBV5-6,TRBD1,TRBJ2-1,CASSLQGATGNEQFF,TGTGCCAGCAGCTTGCAGGGGGCCACGGGGAATGAGCAGTTCTTC
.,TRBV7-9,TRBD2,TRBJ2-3,CASSLAVPSGTPDTQYF,TGTGCCAGCAGCTTAGCGGTCCCTAGCGGGACCCCAGATACGCAGTATTTT
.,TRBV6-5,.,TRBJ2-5,CASSYSGAGVQETQYF,TGTGCCAGCAGTTACTCTGGGGCAGGGGTACAAGAGACCCAGTACTTC
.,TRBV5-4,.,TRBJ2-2,CASSLISGELFF,TGTGCCAGCAGCTTGATCTCTGGGGAGCTGTTTTTT
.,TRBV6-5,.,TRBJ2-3,CASSYTGSSTDTQYF,TGTGCCAGCAGTTACACGGGAAGTAGCACAGATACGCAGTATTTT